Listed below are T cell receptor beta chains from one sample, sequenced in a study of blood T cell repertoires in COVID-19. Sequenced by immunoSEQ multiplex PCR; TCRdb stores in-frame clones only, minus some. The sample lists some 250,000 clones, approximately 85% occurring once. The sample taken for sequencing was peripheral blood. The receptors derive from an older woman with active or convalescent COVID-19. CDR3s include the opening cysteine and the closing phenylalanine or tryptophan. D genes are given only for firm matches. Size is stated for part of the rows, as once, few or many counts, or as a class when the clone is expanded.

v_gene: TRBV6-6
j_gene: TRBJ2-7
d_gene: -
abundance: few
CDR3nt: TGTGCCAGCACCACCGGGACCTACGAGCAGTACTTC
CDR3aa: CASTTGTYEQYF

v_gene: TRBV5-1
j_gene: TRBJ1-1
d_gene: -
abundance: -
CDR3nt: TGCGCCAGCAGCTTGGACAGGAACACTGAAGCTTTCTTT
CDR3aa: CASSLDRNTEAFF

v_gene: TRBV5-6
j_gene: TRBJ2-7
d_gene: -
abundance: -
CDR3nt: TGTGCCAGCAGACAGTTAGGGGTGTACGACGAGCAGTACTTC
CDR3aa: CASRQLGVYDEQYF

v_gene: TRBV15
j_gene: TRBJ2-3
d_gene: TRBD2
abundance: -
CDR3nt: TGTGCCACCAGCAGAAGGTCCGGGACTAGGAAGGATACGCAGTATTTT
CDR3aa: CATSRRSGTRKDTQYF

v_gene: TRBV6-2/TRBV6-3
j_gene: TRBJ2-7
d_gene: -
abundance: -
CDR3nt: TGTGCCAGCAGTTACGGGGGACATACCCACGAGCAGTACTTC
CDR3aa: CASSYGGHTHEQYF

v_gene: TRBV5-4
j_gene: TRBJ1-4
d_gene: TRBD1
abundance: once
CDR3nt: TGTGCCAGCAGCTTTTGGGACAGTGAAAAACTGTTTTTT
CDR3aa: CASSFWDSEKLFF

v_gene: TRBV6-2/TRBV6-3
j_gene: TRBJ1-5
d_gene: -
abundance: -
CDR3nt: TGTGCCAGCAGTTACGCGGGAGCTCAGCCCCAGCATTTT
CDR3aa: CASSYAGAQPQHF

v_gene: TRBV9
j_gene: TRBJ2-3
d_gene: TRBD2
abundance: -
CDR3nt: TGTGCCAGCAGCACGGGGACTAGCGGGGGGATTGATACGCAGTATTTT
CDR3aa: CASSTGTSGGIDTQYF

v_gene: TRBV3-1/TRBV3-2
j_gene: TRBJ1-6
d_gene: -
abundance: few
CDR3nt: TGTGCCAGCAGCCAAGTTAGCTCCTATAATTCACCCCTCCACTTT
CDR3aa: CASSQVSSYNSPLHF

v_gene: TRBV11-3
j_gene: TRBJ2-1
d_gene: TRBD2
abundance: -
CDR3nt: TGTGCCAGCAGCATGGGACTAGCGGGGGGCGACAATGAGCAGTTCTTC
CDR3aa: CASSMGLAGGDNEQFF

v_gene: TRBV23-1
j_gene: TRBJ2-7
d_gene: -
abundance: once
CDR3nt: TGCGCCAGCAGTCAAGGGAGAAGCTCCTACGAGCAGTACTTC
CDR3aa: CASSQGRSSYEQYF

v_gene: TRBV6-2/TRBV6-3
j_gene: TRBJ2-1
d_gene: TRBD2
abundance: -
CDR3nt: TGTGCCAGCAGTTACGCCCTAGCGGGGGTGGATGAGCAGTTCTTC
CDR3aa: CASSYALAGVDEQFF

v_gene: TRBV5-1
j_gene: TRBJ2-1
d_gene: -
abundance: -
CDR3nt: TGCGCCAGCAGCTTGGGTCCGGGAGTTCTCCGGGTGTACAATGAGCAGTTCTTC
CDR3aa: CASSLGPGVLRVYNEQFF

v_gene: TRBV7-2
j_gene: TRBJ2-7
d_gene: -
abundance: -
CDR3nt: TGTGCCAGCAGCCTAGGTCTGGGCGCGTACGAGCAGTACTTC
CDR3aa: CASSLGLGAYEQYF

v_gene: TRBV20-1
j_gene: TRBJ1-1
d_gene: -
abundance: -
CDR3nt: TGCAGTGCTAGTCCGGGCAGCGGGGGACCTGAAGCTTTCTTT
CDR3aa: CSASPGSGGPEAFF

v_gene: TRBV7-2
j_gene: TRBJ2-5
d_gene: TRBD2
abundance: -
CDR3nt: TGTGCCAGCAGCTCGGAGCGGGGGATGGAGACCCAGTACTTC
CDR3aa: CASSSERGMETQYF

v_gene: TRBV2
j_gene: TRBJ2-7
d_gene: -
abundance: few
CDR3nt: TGTGCCAGCAGTCTCACGGAGCTAACCTACGAGCAGTACTTC
CDR3aa: CASSLTELTYEQYF

v_gene: TRBV19
j_gene: TRBJ2-1
d_gene: TRBD2
abundance: -
CDR3nt: TGTGCCAGTAGACCCTCTAGCGGGGGGGCCGATGAGCAGTTCTTC
CDR3aa: CASRPSSGGADEQFF

v_gene: TRBV6-5
j_gene: TRBJ2-7
d_gene: TRBD1
abundance: once
CDR3nt: TGTGCCAGCAGTTCGGCCTCGGGACAGATCATTTTC
CDR3aa: CASSSASGQIIF

v_gene: TRBV7-9
j_gene: TRBJ2-3
d_gene: TRBD2
abundance: -
CDR3nt: TGTGCCAGCAGCTTAACTAGCGGGGCCACAGATACGCAGTATTTT
CDR3aa: CASSLTSGATDTQYF